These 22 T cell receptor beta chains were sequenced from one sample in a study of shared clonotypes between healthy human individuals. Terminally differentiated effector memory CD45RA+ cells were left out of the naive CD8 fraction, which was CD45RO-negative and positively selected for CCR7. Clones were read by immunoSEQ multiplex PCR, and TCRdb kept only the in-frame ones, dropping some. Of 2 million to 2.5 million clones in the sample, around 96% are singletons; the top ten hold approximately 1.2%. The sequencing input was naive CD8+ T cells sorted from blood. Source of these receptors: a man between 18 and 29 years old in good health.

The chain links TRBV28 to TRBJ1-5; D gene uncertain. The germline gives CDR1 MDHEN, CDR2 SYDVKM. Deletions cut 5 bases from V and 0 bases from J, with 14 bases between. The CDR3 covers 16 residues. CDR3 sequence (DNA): TGTGCCAGCAGTATCAACGGACGGTATAGCAATCAGCCCCAGCATTTT. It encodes CASSINGRYSNQPQHF. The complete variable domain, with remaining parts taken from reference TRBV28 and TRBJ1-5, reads DVKVTQSSRYLVKRTGEKVFLECVQDMDHENMFWYRQDPGLGLRLIYFSYDVKMKEKGDIPEGYSVSREKKERFSLILESASTNQTSMYLCASSINGRYSNQPQHFGDGTRLSIL.

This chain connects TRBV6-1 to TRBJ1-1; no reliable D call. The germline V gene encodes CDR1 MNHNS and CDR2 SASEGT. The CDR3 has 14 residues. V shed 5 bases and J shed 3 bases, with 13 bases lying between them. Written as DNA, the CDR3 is TGTGCCAGCAGTCCCCTGGACTGGGACACTGAAGCTTTCTTT. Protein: CASSPLDWDTEAFF.

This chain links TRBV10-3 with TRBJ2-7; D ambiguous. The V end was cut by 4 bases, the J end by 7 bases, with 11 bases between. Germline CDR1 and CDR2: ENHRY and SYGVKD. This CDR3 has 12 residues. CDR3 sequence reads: CAISGGQPEQYF. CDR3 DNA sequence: TGTGCCATCAGTGGGGGTCAGCCGGAGCAGTACTTC.

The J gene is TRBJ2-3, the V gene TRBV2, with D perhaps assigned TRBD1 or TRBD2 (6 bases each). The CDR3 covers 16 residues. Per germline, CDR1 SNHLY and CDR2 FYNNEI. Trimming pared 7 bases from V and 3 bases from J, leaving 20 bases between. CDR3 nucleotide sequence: TGTGCCAGCACTCCGTGGCCCGGGGGCGATACAGATACGCAGTATTTT. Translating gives CASTPWPGGDTDTQYF.

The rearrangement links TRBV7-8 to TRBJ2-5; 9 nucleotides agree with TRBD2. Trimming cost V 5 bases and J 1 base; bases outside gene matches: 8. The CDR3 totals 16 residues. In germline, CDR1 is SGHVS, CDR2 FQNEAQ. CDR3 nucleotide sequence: TGTGCCAGCAGCGACCTAACTAGCGGGCTCCAAGAGACCCAGTACTTC. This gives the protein CASSDLTSGLQETQYF.

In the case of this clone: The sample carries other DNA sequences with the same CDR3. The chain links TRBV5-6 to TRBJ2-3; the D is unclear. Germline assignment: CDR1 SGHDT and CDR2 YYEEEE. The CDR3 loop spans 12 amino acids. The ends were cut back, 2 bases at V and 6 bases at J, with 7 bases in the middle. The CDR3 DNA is TGTGCCAGCAGCTTTACCGGGGATACGCAGTATTTT. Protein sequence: CASSFTGDTQYF. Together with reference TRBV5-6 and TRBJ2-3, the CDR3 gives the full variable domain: DAGVTQSPTHLIKTRGQQVTLRCSPKSGHDTVSWYQQALGQGPQFIFQYYEEEERQRGNFPDRFSGHQFPNYSSELNVNALLLGDSALYLCASSFTGDTQYFGPGTRLTVL.

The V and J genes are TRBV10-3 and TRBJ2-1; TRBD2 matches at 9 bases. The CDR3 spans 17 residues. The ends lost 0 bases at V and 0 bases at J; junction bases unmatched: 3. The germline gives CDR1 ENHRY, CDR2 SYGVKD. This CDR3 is CAISESDSGSSYNEQFF. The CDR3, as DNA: TGTGCCATCAGTGAGTCCGATAGCGGGAGCTCCTACAATGAGCAGTTCTTC.

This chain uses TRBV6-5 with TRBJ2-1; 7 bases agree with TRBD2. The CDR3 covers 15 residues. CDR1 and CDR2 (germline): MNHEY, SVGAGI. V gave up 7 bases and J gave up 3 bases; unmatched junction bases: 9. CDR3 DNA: TGTGCCAGCACCAGTGGAGGCGGGGGCTACAATGAGCAGTTCTTC. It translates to CASTSGGGGYNEQFF.

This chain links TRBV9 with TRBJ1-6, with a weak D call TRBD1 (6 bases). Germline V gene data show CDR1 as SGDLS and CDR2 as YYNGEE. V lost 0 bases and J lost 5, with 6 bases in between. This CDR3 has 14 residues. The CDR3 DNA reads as TGTGCCAGCAGCGTAGAGGGGGATAATTCACCCCTCCACTTT. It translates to CASSVEGDNSPLHF.

The CDR3 loop reads CASSKGTGALQETQYF. The CDR3 bases are TGTGCCAGCAGTAAAGGGACAGGGGCCCTCCAAGAGACCCAGTACTTC. The chain joins TRBV2 to TRBJ2-5; 10 bases align to TRBD1. From germline, CDR1 is SNHLY and CDR2 FYNNEI. The CDR3 has 16 amino acids. V gave up 5 bases and J gave up 1 base; unmatched junction bases: 7.

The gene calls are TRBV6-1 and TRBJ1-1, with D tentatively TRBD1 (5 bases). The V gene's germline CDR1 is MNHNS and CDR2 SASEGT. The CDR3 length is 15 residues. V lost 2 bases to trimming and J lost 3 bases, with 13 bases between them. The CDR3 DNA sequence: TGTGCCAGCAGTGAAATACGGGACCTGGACACTGAAGCTTTCTTT. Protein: CASSEIRDLDTEAFF.

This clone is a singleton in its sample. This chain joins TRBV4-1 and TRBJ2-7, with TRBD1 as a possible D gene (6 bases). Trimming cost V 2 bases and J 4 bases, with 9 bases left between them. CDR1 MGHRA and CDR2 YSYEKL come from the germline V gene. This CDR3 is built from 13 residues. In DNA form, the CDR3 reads TGCGCCAGCAGCCAACAGGGGAAATACGAGCAGTACTTC. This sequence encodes CASSQQGKYEQYF.

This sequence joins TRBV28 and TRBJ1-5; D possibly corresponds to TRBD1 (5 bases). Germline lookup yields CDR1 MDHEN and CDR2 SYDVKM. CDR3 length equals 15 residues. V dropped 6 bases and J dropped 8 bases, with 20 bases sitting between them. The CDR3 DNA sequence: TGTGCCAGCAGATCTAGGTCAGGGACCTTTGAGCCCCAGCATTTT. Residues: CASRSRSGTFEPQHF.

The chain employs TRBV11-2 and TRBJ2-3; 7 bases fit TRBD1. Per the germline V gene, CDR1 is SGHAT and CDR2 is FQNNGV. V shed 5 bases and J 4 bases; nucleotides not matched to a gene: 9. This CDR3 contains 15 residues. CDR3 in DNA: TGTGCCAGCAGCCCCCAGCCAGGGGGTGCAGATACGCAGTATTTT. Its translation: CASSPQPGGADTQYF.

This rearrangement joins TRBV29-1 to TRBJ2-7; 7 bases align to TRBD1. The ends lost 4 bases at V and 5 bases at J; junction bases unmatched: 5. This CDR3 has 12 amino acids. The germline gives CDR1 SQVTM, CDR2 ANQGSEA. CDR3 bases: TGCAGCGTTGGACAGGGTATCAACGAGCAGTACTTC. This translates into CSVGQGINEQYF.

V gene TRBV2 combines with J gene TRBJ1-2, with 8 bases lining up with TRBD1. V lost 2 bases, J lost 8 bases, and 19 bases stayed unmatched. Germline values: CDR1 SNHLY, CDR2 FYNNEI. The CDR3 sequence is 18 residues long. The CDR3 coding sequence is TGTGCCAGCAGTGAATGGTTTTTGGGGACGACAGGGGAGGGCGGCTACACCTTC. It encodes CASSEWFLGTTGEGGYTF.

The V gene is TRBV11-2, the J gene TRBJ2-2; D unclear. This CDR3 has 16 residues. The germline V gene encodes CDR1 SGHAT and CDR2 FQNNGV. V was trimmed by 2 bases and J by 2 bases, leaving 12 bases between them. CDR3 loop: CASSLTETLNTGELFF. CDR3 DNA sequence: TGTGCCAGCAGCTTAACCGAGACTCTTAACACCGGGGAGCTGTTTTTT. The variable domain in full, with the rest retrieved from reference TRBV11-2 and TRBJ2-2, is EAGVAQSPRYKIIEKRQSVAFWCNPISGHATLYWYQQILGQGPKLLIQFQNNGVVDDSQLPKDRFSAERLKGVDSTLKIQPAKLEDSAVYLCASSLTETLNTGELFFGEGSRLTVL.

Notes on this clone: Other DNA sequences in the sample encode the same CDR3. Here the CDR3 DNA reads TGTGCCAGCAGTTATACCGGGACCCAAGAGACCCAGTACTTC. This sequence encodes CASSYTGTQETQYF. V and J are TRBV6-5 and TRBJ2-5, with D perhaps matching TRBD1 or TRBD2 (5 bases each). Trimming shortened V by 3 bases and J by 1 base, and 9 bases separated the two germline ends. The CDR3 contains 14 residues. The germline CDR1 and CDR2 sequences are MNHEY and SVGAGI.

CDR3 nucleotides: TGCAGCGTTGAAGACCCGGGGGGCGGCGGGAGAGACACTGAAGCTTTCTTT. It codes for CSVEDPGGGGRDTEAFF. The chain employs TRBV29-1 and TRBJ1-1, with D maybe TRBD1 (6 bases). The CDR3 has 17 amino acids. With 0 bases removed from V and 3 bases from J, the gap between germline ends came to 20 bases. Germline CDR1 is SQVTM and CDR2 is ANQGSEA.

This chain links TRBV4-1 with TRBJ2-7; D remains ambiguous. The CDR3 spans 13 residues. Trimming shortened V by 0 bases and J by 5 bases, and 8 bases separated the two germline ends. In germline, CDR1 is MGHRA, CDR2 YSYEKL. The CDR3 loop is CASSQEPADEQYF. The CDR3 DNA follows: TGCGCCAGCAGCCAAGAACCGGCAGACGAGCAGTACTTC.

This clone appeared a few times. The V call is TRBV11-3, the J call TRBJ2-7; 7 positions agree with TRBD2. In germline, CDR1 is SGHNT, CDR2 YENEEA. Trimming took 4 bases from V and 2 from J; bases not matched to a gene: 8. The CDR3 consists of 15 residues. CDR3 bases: TGTGCCAGCAGCTACCGCGCTAGCGGAGCCTACGAGCAGTACTTC. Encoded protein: CASSYRASGAYEQYF. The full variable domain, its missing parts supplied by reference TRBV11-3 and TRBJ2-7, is EAGVVQSPRYKIIEKKQPVAFWCNPISGHNTLYWYLQNLGQGPELLIRYENEEAVDDSQLPKDRFSAERLKGVDSTLKIQPAELGDSAVYLCASSYRASGAYEQYFGPGTRLTVT.

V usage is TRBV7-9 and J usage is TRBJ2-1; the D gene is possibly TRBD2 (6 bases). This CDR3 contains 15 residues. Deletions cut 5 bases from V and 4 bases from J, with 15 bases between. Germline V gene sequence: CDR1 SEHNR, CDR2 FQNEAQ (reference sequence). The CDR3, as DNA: TGTGCCAGCAGCCGACCCATCGGGGGTTACAATGAGCAGTTCTTC. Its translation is CASSRPIGGYNEQFF.